A selection of T cell receptor beta chains follows, all from one sample in a study of T cell responses to AZD1222 COVID-19 vaccine. Assay: immunoSEQ multiplex PCR; the TCRdb copy retains only in-frame clones and omits some. The sample carries some 180,000 clones, around 90% recorded once. The source material was peripheral blood, sampled 28 days after the second AZD1222 dose. These receptors were taken from an adult who received the AZD1222 COVID-19 vaccine. Each CDR3 is given with its conserved first and last residue. The D gene is left open where the match is weak. Not all rows give a size; the values are once, few, many and, for expanded clones, a class.

-,-,TRBV18,TRBJ1-6,TGTGCCAGCTCACTCGGGCCGTGGGGGGTTAATTCACCCCTCCACTTT,CASSLGPWGVNSPLHF
-,-,TRBV14,TRBJ2-7,TGTGCCAGCAGCCTCGAAGGTCAGTACGAGCAGTACTTC,CASSLEGQYEQYF
-,-,TRBV28,TRBJ2-7,TGTGCCAGCAGTTTGATCGGGTCTTACGAGCAGTACTTC,CASSLIGSYEQYF
-,-,TRBV18,TRBJ1-1,TGTGCCAGCTCACCTTCAGGGGTTACTGAAGCTTTCTTT,CASSPSGVTEAFF
-,-,TRBV28,TRBJ1-2,TGTGCCAGCAGCCCCGGGACGGAGTATGGTGGCTACACCTTC,CASSPGTEYGGYTF
-,-,TRBV5-6,TRBJ1-2,TGTGCCAGCAGCTCCAGGGTCGGTGGCTACACCTTC,CASSSRVGGYTF
-,-,TRBV18,TRBJ1-3,TGTGCCAGCTCACCACAGGGCTTCGGTGGAAACACCATATATTTT,CASSPQGFGGNTIYF
-,-,TRBV29-1,TRBJ2-7,TGCAGCGTTGAAGGGGGGGCCTACTACGAGCAGTACTTC,CSVEGGAYYEQYF
-,-,TRBV10-1,TRBJ1-1,TGCGCCAGCTCGGACGGTACTTCGCACACTGAAGCTTTCTTT,CASSDGTSHTEAFF
-,-,TRBV30,TRBJ2-3,TGTGCCTGGAGTTTACTGCCCGGAGATACGCAGTATTTT,CAWSLLPGDTQYF
TRBD1,-,TRBV5-6,TRBJ1-2,TGTGCCAGCCTTGCCGGGACAGGCAGCTATGGCTACACCTTC,CASLAGTGSYGYTF
-,-,TRBV2,TRBJ2-1,TGTGCCAGCAGTGCGCGGGGGCCTCGGGGGCAGTTCTTC,CASSARGPRGQFF
-,-,TRBV24-1,TRBJ1-2,TGTGCCACCAGTGATCCCCAGATTGGCTACACCTTC,CATSDPQIGYTF
TRBD1,-,TRBV29-1,TRBJ1-5,TGCAGCGTGGCGACAGGGGGTCGCCAGCCCCAGCATTTT,CSVATGGRQPQHF
-,-,TRBV10-3,TRBJ2-7,TGTGCCATCAGTGGAGGGTTAGACGAGCAGTACTTC,CAISGGLDEQYF
TRBD1,-,TRBV6-5,TRBJ2-1,TGTGCCAGCAGTACCCCAGGGGGTTTCTACAATGAGCAGTTCTTC,CASSTPGGFYNEQFF
-,-,TRBV3-1/TRBV3-2,TRBJ2-7,TGTGCCAGCAGCCAAGATGTCTTCAGGCCCGCCCACGAGCAGTACTTC,CASSQDVFRPAHEQYF
-,-,TRBV21-1,TRBJ1-3,TGTGCCAGCAGCAATCTACAGGGACCCTCTGGAAACACCATATATTTT,CASSNLQGPSGNTIYF
TRBD1,-,TRBV6-5,TRBJ1-2,TGTGCCAGCAGTCGTCACAGGGGGTCGGGCTATGGCTACACCTTC,CASSRHRGSGYGYTF
-,-,TRBV7-9,TRBJ2-7,TGTGCCAGCAGTCGGGGGGCGGCCTCCTACGAGCAGTACTTC,CASSRGAASYEQYF
-,-,TRBV29-1,TRBJ1-2,TGCAGCGTTCGGTCAGGAGCCGGCTACACCTTC,CSVRSGAGYTF
-,-,TRBV7-3,TRBJ2-7,TGTGCCAGCAGCCCCCAGGGCGGGGGCGCCGAGCAGTACTTC,CASSPQGGGAEQYF
TRBD1,-,TRBV27,TRBJ1-5,TGTGCCAGCAGTCCCTCCCGGGACAGTAGCCTCAATCAGCCCCAGCATTTT,CASSPSRDSSLNQPQHF
-,-,TRBV21-1,TRBJ2-7,TGTGCCAGCAGCAACACCCCAACACCCGCTGGACGGAGAGGGGATACCTACGAGCAGTACTTC,CASSNTPTPAGRRGDTYEQYF
TRBD1,-,TRBV12-3/TRBV12-4,TRBJ1-2,TGTGCCAGCAGGGCCGGGACAGCTTATGGCTACACCTTC,CASRAGTAYGYTF
-,-,TRBV2,TRBJ1-5,TGTGCCAGCTGCTATAGCAATCAGCCCCAGCATTTT,CASCYSNQPQHF
TRBD1,-,TRBV3-1/TRBV3-2,TRBJ1-2,TGTGCCAGCAGCCCGACAGGGAGCCATGGCTACACCTTC,CASSPTGSHGYTF
TRBD2,-,TRBV24-1,TRBJ2-2,TGTGCCACCAGTGCCCGTTCGCCGGGAGGGTCCCACACCGGGGAGCTGTTTTTT,CATSARSPGGSHTGELFF
-,once,TRBV18,TRBJ1-5,TGTGCCAGCTCACCAGGGCCCAATCAGCCCCAGCATTTT,CASSPGPNQPQHF
-,-,TRBV4-1,TRBJ2-7,TGCGCCAGCAGCCACCTTCAGGGGTACGAGCAGTACTTC,CASSHLQGYEQYF
-,-,TRBV7-8,TRBJ2-7,TGTGCCAGCAGCCAAGACAGTTTTAACTACGAGCAGTACTTC,CASSQDSFNYEQYF
TRBD1,-,TRBV27,TRBJ1-2,TGTGCCAGCAGTGGAGGGACAGGGGGCTACTATGGCTACACCTTC,CASSGGTGGYYGYTF
TRBD2,-,TRBV7-2,TRBJ2-7,TGTGCCAGCAGCCTCTCTAGCGGGATCCGCTACGAGCAGTACTTC,CASSLSSGIRYEQYF
-,-,TRBV7-9,TRBJ2-7,TGTGCCAGCAGCTTCAGGGGTTTCTCCTACGAGCAGTACTTC,CASSFRGFSYEQYF
TRBD1,once,TRBV19,TRBJ2-1,TGTGCCAGTAGTAGGGGGACAGGATACAATGAGCAGTTCTTC,CASSRGTGYNEQFF
-,-,TRBV6-5,TRBJ1-6,TGTGCCAGCAATCCGATAGGGGGGAATAATTCACCCCTCCACTTT,CASNPIGGNNSPLHF
-,-,TRBV14,TRBJ1-1,TGTGCCAGCAGCCAAGAATACCACACTGAAGCTTTCTTT,CASSQEYHTEAFF
TRBD1,-,TRBV29-1,TRBJ1-3,TGCAGCGTTGTTCCCCCCGACGGACAGGGGGCTCTTACTGGAAACACCATATATTTT,CSVVPPDGQGALTGNTIYF
TRBD1,-,TRBV7-2,TRBJ1-2,TGTGCCAGCAGCTCAAGGGGAGGGGGCTTGGAAAATGGCTACACCTTC,CASSSRGGGLENGYTF
-,-,TRBV19,TRBJ1-2,TGTGCCAGCGGCAGCCCTTATGGCTACACCTTC,CASGSPYGYTF
TRBD1,-,TRBV27,TRBJ2-7,TGTGCCAGCACCACGGGACAGGGACCCTACGAGCAGTACTTC,CASTTGQGPYEQYF
-,-,TRBV7-9,TRBJ1-2,TGTGCCAGCAGCTTAGACCTGGCTAGCTATGGCTACACCTTC,CASSLDLASYGYTF